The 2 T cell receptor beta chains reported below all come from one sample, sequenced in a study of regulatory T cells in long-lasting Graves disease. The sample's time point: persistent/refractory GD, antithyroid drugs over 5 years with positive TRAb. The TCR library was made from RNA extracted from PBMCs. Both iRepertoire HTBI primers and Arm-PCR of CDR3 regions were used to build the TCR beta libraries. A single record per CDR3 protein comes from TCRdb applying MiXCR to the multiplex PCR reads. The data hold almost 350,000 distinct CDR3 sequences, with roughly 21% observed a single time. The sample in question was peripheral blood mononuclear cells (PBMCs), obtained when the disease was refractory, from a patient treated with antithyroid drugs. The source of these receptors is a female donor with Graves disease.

The CDR3: CASTRGGVEETQYF. CDR3 DNA: TGTGCCAGCACCCGGGGGGGGGTGGAAGAGACCCAGTACTTC. This rearrangement joins TRBV13 to TRBJ2-5; TRBD2 agrees at 8 bases. J lost 3 bases, V lost 7 bases, and 7 bases had no gene match. The CDR3 totals 14 residues. Germline lookup yields CDR1 PRHDT and CDR2 FYEKMQ (reference sequence).

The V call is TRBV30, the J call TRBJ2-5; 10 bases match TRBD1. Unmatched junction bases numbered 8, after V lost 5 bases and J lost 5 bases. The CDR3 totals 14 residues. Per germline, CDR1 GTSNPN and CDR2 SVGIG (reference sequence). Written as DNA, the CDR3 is TGTGCCTGGGAACTGGGACAGGGGAAGGAGACCCAGTACTTC. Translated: CAWELGQGKETQYF.